The rows below give T cell receptor beta chains drawn from one sample of a study of prognosis after radiotherapy for stage I lung cancer. In TCRdb, the multiplex PCR reads were re-called with MiXCR into one record per CDR3 protein. Of about 26,000 distinct CDR3 sequences detected, 25% to 30% appear once; the ten largest clones hold about 32%. The sequencing used PBMCs, collected before or after stereotactic body radiation therapy (not recorded which). The receptors derive from a donor over 45 with non-small cell lung cancer. Each CDR3 is given with its conserved first and last residue. A D gene is named only where the DNA matches it firmly. Clone size, where shown, is once, few, many, or a class for clones that have expanded.

clone size: many
D gene: NA
J gene: TRBJ2-1
V gene: TRBV5-1
CDR3 protein: CASSLAPLGVDNEQFF
CDR3 DNA: TGCGCCAGCAGCTTGGCCCCACTAGGAGTAGACAATGAGCAGTTCTTC

clone size: NA
D gene: NA
J gene: TRBJ2-2
V gene: TRBV12-3/TRBV12-4
CDR3 protein: CASSLGASNTGELFF
CDR3 DNA: TGTGCCAGCAGTTTAGGGGCATCAAACACCGGGGAGCTGTTTTTT

clone size: NA
D gene: NA
J gene: TRBJ1-4
V gene: TRBV3-1
CDR3 protein: CASRNRESNEELFF
CDR3 DNA: TGTGCCAGCAGGAACCGGGAAAGTAATGAAGAACTGTTTTTT

clone size: NA
D gene: NA
J gene: TRBJ2-3
V gene: TRBV5-4
CDR3 protein: CASSSGGWASQDTQYF
CDR3 DNA: TGTGCCAGCAGCTCCGGCGGGTGGGCCTCACAAGATACGCAGTATTTT

clone size: many
D gene: NA
J gene: TRBJ2-1
V gene: TRBV2
CDR3 protein: CASRISSGYNEQFF
CDR3 DNA: TGTGCCAGCAGAATTAGCAGTGGGTACAATGAGCAGTTCTTC

clone size: many
D gene: NA
J gene: TRBJ1-6
V gene: TRBV7-9
CDR3 protein: CASSPGRGRNSPLHF
CDR3 DNA: TGTGCCAGCAGCCCCGGCAGGGGTCGAAATTCACCCCTCCACTTT

clone size: few
D gene: TRBD1
J gene: TRBJ2-7
V gene: TRBV6-1
CDR3 protein: CASMTGGSYEQYF
CDR3 DNA: TGTGCCAGTATGACAGGGGGCTCCTACGAGCAGTACTTC

clone size: many
D gene: NA
J gene: TRBJ1-2
V gene: TRBV5-5
CDR3 protein: CASRLGGFGGEGTYGYTF
CDR3 DNA: TGTGCCAGCAGACTTGGGGGTTTCGGCGGGGAGGGGACTTATGGCTACACCTTC

clone size: many
D gene: NA
J gene: TRBJ1-2
V gene: TRBV15
CDR3 protein: CATSRDLGDYGYTF
CDR3 DNA: TGTGCCACCAGCAGAGATCTGGGTGACTATGGCTACACCTTC

clone size: many
D gene: NA
J gene: TRBJ2-7
V gene: TRBV27
CDR3 protein: CASGNQGGLGAQYF
CDR3 DNA: TGTGCCAGCGGGAATCAGGGGGGCCTCGGGGCACAGTACTTC

clone size: many
D gene: NA
J gene: TRBJ1-4
V gene: TRBV30
CDR3 protein: CAWSMGRLATQLFF
CDR3 DNA: TGTGCCTGGAGCATGGGGCGTCTCGCTACCCAACTGTTTTTT

clone size: NA
D gene: NA
J gene: TRBJ1-4
V gene: TRBV28
CDR3 protein: CASSLWSTNEKLFF
CDR3 DNA: TGTGCCAGCAGTCTGTGGAGTACTAATGAAAAACTGTTTTTT

clone size: many
D gene: NA
J gene: TRBJ1-4
V gene: TRBV28
CDR3 protein: CASSSYRKTLNEKLFF
CDR3 DNA: TGTGCCAGCAGTTCCTACCGCAAGACCCTTAATGAAAAACTGTTTTTT

clone size: many
D gene: TRBD2
J gene: TRBJ2-1
V gene: TRBV12-3/TRBV12-4
CDR3 protein: CASSSRGTSVNNEQFF
CDR3 DNA: TGTGCCAGCAGTTCACGCGGGACTAGCGTTAACAATGAGCAGTTCTTC

clone size: many
D gene: TRBD1
J gene: TRBJ1-1
V gene: TRBV6-1
CDR3 protein: CASSDSRTGDTEAFF
CDR3 DNA: TGTGCCAGCAGTGACTCACGGACAGGAGACACTGAAGCTTTCTTT

clone size: NA
D gene: NA
J gene: TRBJ2-7
V gene: TRBV11-2
CDR3 protein: CAIILGHPGPLRYEQYF
CDR3 DNA: TGTGCCATCATCTTAGGTCACCCGGGACCCCTTCGCTACGAGCAGTACTTC

clone size: many
D gene: NA
J gene: TRBJ2-7
V gene: TRBV2
CDR3 protein: CASSGRNRRPQVEQYF
CDR3 DNA: TGTGCCAGCAGTGGCCGGAACAGGAGGCCGCAGGTCGAGCAGTACTTC

clone size: NA
D gene: TRBD2
J gene: TRBJ2-2
V gene: TRBV6-1
CDR3 protein: CASSPTSGWNTGELFF
CDR3 DNA: TGTGCCAGCAGTCCCACTAGCGGCTGGAACACCGGGGAGCTGTTTTTT

clone size: large
D gene: TRBD2
J gene: TRBJ2-4
V gene: TRBV27
CDR3 protein: CASSLIGPAGGPSPKNIQYF
CDR3 DNA: TGTGCCAGCAGTTTAATCGGGCCAGCGGGAGGGCCCTCACCCAAAAACATTCAGTACTTC

clone size: many
D gene: NA
J gene: TRBJ1-4
V gene: TRBV6-1
CDR3 protein: CASSPSGSYEKLFF
CDR3 DNA: TGTGCCAGCTCTCCCTCCGGGAGTTATGAAAAACTGTTTTTT

clone size: many
D gene: TRBD1
J gene: TRBJ1-2
V gene: TRBV18
CDR3 protein: CASSPSGTGGNYGYTF
CDR3 DNA: TGTGCCAGCTCACCATCCGGGACAGGGGGCAACTATGGCTACACCTTC

clone size: many
D gene: TRBD1
J gene: TRBJ1-2
V gene: TRBV28
CDR3 protein: CASRKQGAPYGYTF
CDR3 DNA: TGTGCCAGCAGGAAACAGGGGGCCCCCTATGGCTACACCTTC

clone size: many
D gene: TRBD1
J gene: TRBJ1-1
V gene: TRBV12-3/TRBV12-4
CDR3 protein: CASSYGTVTTEAFF
CDR3 DNA: TGTGCCAGCAGTTACGGGACAGTGACCACTGAAGCTTTCTTT

clone size: many
D gene: TRBD1
J gene: TRBJ2-2
V gene: TRBV9
CDR3 protein: CASSARLTGGWGRANTGELFF
CDR3 DNA: TGTGCCAGCAGCGCCAGACTTACAGGGGGCTGGGGAAGGGCGAACACCGGGGAGCTGTTTTTT

clone size: NA
D gene: TRBD1
J gene: TRBJ2-6
V gene: TRBV7-9
CDR3 protein: CASSSTGSGANVLTF
CDR3 DNA: TGTGCCAGCAGCTCGACAGGGTCGGGGGCCAACGTCCTGACTTTC

clone size: NA
D gene: NA
J gene: TRBJ2-7
V gene: TRBV7-2
CDR3 protein: CASSERVWQSYEQYF
CDR3 DNA: TGTGCCAGCAGCGAACGAGTATGGCAGTCCTACGAGCAGTACTTC

clone size: many
D gene: NA
J gene: TRBJ2-3
V gene: TRBV3-1
CDR3 protein: CASSQESDTQYF
CDR3 DNA: TGTGCCAGCAGCCAAGAGAGTGATACGCAGTATTTT

clone size: many
D gene: NA
J gene: TRBJ2-7
V gene: TRBV2
CDR3 protein: CASSLTKVGVYEQYF
CDR3 DNA: TGTGCCAGCAGTTTGACAAAGGTTGGGGTGTACGAGCAGTACTTC

clone size: NA
D gene: NA
J gene: TRBJ1-2
V gene: TRBV19
CDR3 protein: CASQRGDSPGYTF
CDR3 DNA: TGTGCCAGTCAGCGGGGGGACTCGCCTGGCTACACCTTC

clone size: many
D gene: NA
J gene: TRBJ2-2
V gene: TRBV28
CDR3 protein: CASSPYSGRVTGELFF
CDR3 DNA: TGTGCCAGCAGCCCTTACTCAGGAAGGGTCACCGGGGAGCTGTTTTTT

clone size: many
D gene: TRBD1
J gene: TRBJ2-3
V gene: TRBV2
CDR3 protein: CASKPGQVPHDLYF
CDR3 DNA: TGTGCCAGCAAACCGGGACAGGTTCCTCATGATCTGTATTTT

clone size: many
D gene: NA
J gene: TRBJ1-4
V gene: TRBV6-1
CDR3 protein: CASSTGFNEKLFF
CDR3 DNA: TGTGCCAGCAGTACAGGGTTTAATGAAAAACTGTTTTTT

clone size: many
D gene: TRBD2
J gene: TRBJ2-5
V gene: TRBV20-1
CDR3 protein: CSARELAGGRETQYF
CDR3 DNA: TGCAGTGCTAGAGAGCTAGCGGGGGGGCGGGAGACCCAGTACTTC

clone size: medium-sized
D gene: NA
J gene: TRBJ1-2
V gene: TRBV19
CDR3 protein: CASSMAAGAFVHGYTF
CDR3 DNA: TGTGCCAGTAGTATGGCGGCAGGGGCTTTCGTCCATGGCTACACCTTC

clone size: many
D gene: NA
J gene: TRBJ2-1
V gene: TRBV5-1
CDR3 protein: CASSLVTAGYNEQFF
CDR3 DNA: TGCGCCAGCAGCTTGGTAACGGCGGGTTACAATGAGCAGTTCTTC

clone size: many
D gene: TRBD1
J gene: TRBJ1-1
V gene: TRBV30
CDR3 protein: CAWGDRNTEAFF
CDR3 DNA: TGTGCCTGGGGGGACAGGAACACTGAAGCTTTCTTT

clone size: many
D gene: TRBD2
J gene: TRBJ2-1
V gene: TRBV7-2
CDR3 protein: CASRESSGRAFGEQFF
CDR3 DNA: TGTGCCAGCAGAGAAAGTAGCGGGAGGGCCTTTGGTGAGCAGTTCTTC

clone size: NA
D gene: NA
J gene: TRBJ1-2
V gene: TRBV19
CDR3 protein: CASSISAANYGYTF
CDR3 DNA: TGTGCCAGTAGTATTTCCGCGGCTAACTATGGCTACACCTTC

clone size: many
D gene: NA
J gene: TRBJ2-7
V gene: TRBV6-2/TRBV6-3
CDR3 protein: CASSYSVRAASRHEQYF
CDR3 DNA: TGTGCCAGCAGTTACTCGGTACGGGCCGCAAGTCGACATGAGCAGTACTTC

clone size: NA
D gene: NA
J gene: TRBJ1-5
V gene: TRBV24-1
CDR3 protein: CATSDFSINQPQHF
CDR3 DNA: TGTGCCACCAGTGATTTTAGTATCAATCAGCCCCAGCATTTT

clone size: many
D gene: TRBD1
J gene: TRBJ2-7
V gene: TRBV30
CDR3 protein: CAWSKGQVKQYF
CDR3 DNA: TGTGCCTGGAGTAAAGGACAGGTAAAACAGTACTTC

clone size: few
D gene: NA
J gene: TRBJ2-6
V gene: TRBV5-4
CDR3 protein: CASSSPGNGANALTF
CDR3 DNA: TGTGCCAGCAGCTCCCCAGGGAACGGGGCCAACGCCCTGACTTTC

clone size: NA
D gene: NA
J gene: TRBJ2-2
V gene: TRBV30
CDR3 protein: CAWSLPNRDTGELFF
CDR3 DNA: TGTGCCTGGAGTTTACCTAACAGAGACACCGGGGAGCTGTTTTTT

clone size: few
D gene: TRBD2
J gene: TRBJ2-3
V gene: TRBV5-4
CDR3 protein: CASSLFLAGGHTDTQYF
CDR3 DNA: TGTGCCAGCAGCCTCTTTCTAGCGGGGGGACACACAGATACGCAGTATTTT

clone size: NA
D gene: NA
J gene: TRBJ1-2
V gene: TRBV19
CDR3 protein: CASSTRASGCTF
CDR3 DNA: TGTGCCAGTAGTACCCGGGCGTCGGGATGCACCTTC

clone size: NA
D gene: NA
J gene: TRBJ1-1
V gene: TRBV2
CDR3 protein: CASSQTRTEAFF
CDR3 DNA: TGTGCCAGCAGCCAAACGCGTACTGAAGCTTTCTTT

clone size: many
D gene: NA
J gene: TRBJ2-3
V gene: TRBV5-1
CDR3 protein: CASSLGSSDTQYF
CDR3 DNA: TGCGCCAGCAGCTTGGGTAGCAGCGATACGCAGTATTTT

clone size: NA
D gene: NA
J gene: TRBJ1-4
V gene: TRBV5-1
CDR3 protein: CASSLHASEANEKLFF
CDR3 DNA: TGCGCCAGCAGCTTACACGCCTCGGAGGCTAATGAAAAACTGTTTTTT

clone size: many
D gene: NA
J gene: TRBJ1-2
V gene: TRBV27
CDR3 protein: CASSLNPDSRGYTF
CDR3 DNA: TGTGCCAGCAGTTTAAACCCGGACTCTCGCGGCTACACCTTC

clone size: many
D gene: NA
J gene: TRBJ1-2
V gene: TRBV19
CDR3 protein: CASSIEDNYGYTF
CDR3 DNA: TGTGCCAGTAGTATTGAGGATAACTATGGCTACACCTTC

clone size: NA
D gene: NA
J gene: TRBJ2-3
V gene: TRBV15
CDR3 protein: CATSRNGGAGPADTQYF
CDR3 DNA: TGTGCCACCAGCAGAAATGGCGGGGCCGGTCCAGCCGATACGCAGTATTTT

clone size: medium-sized
D gene: NA
J gene: TRBJ2-1
V gene: TRBV12-3/TRBV12-4
CDR3 protein: CASSPEGDQQFF
CDR3 DNA: TGTGCCAGCAGTCCAGAAGGGGACCAACAGTTCTTC

clone size: NA
D gene: NA
J gene: TRBJ1-2
V gene: TRBV11-2
CDR3 protein: CASSLDLRGDYGYTF
CDR3 DNA: TGTGCCAGCAGCTTAGACCTCAGGGGCGACTATGGCTACACCTTC

clone size: many
D gene: TRBD1
J gene: TRBJ2-1
V gene: TRBV6-1
CDR3 protein: CASSEAREGTAYNEQFF
CDR3 DNA: TGTGCCAGCAGTGAAGCGCGAGAGGGGACAGCCTACAATGAGCAGTTCTTC